Listed here are 8 T cell receptor beta chains from one sample, sequenced in a study of control samples from healthy donors and cancer patients. Assay: immunoSEQ multiplex PCR; the TCRdb copy retains only in-frame clones and omits some. The table lists tens of thousands of clones, around nine tenths of them singletons, with around a tenth in the top ten. What was sequenced was PBMCs. These receptors all come from a woman between 50 and 59 years old with colorectal cancer.

This CDR3 reads CASSYSGDTNYGYTF. CDR3 in DNA: TGTGCCAGCAGTTACTCCGGGGACACTAACTATGGCTACACCTTC. The chain joins TRBV6-5 to TRBJ1-2; tentative D call: TRBD1 (6 bases). The CDR3 contains 15 residues. Germline V CDR1 and CDR2: MNHEY, SVGAGI. The V end lost 0 bases, the J end lost 0 bases, and 8 bases lay between the germline ends.

The gene calls are TRBV2 and TRBJ1-2; D is unclear. The CDR3 spans 13 residues. CDR1 SNHLY and CDR2 FYNNEI come from the germline V gene. Trimming removed 2 bases at V and 1 base at J, with 5 bases between. The CDR3 DNA is TGTGCCAGCAGTGAACCGGATAACTATGGCTACACCTTC. The encoded protein is CASSEPDNYGYTF.

The CDR3 protein is CASSRTSGVLVGELFF. The CDR3 coding sequence is TGCGCCAGCAGTCGGACTAGCGGGGTCTTGGTCGGGGAGCTGTTTTTT. The V call is TRBV5-1, the J call TRBJ2-2, with TRBD2 identical over 12 bases. V lost 5 bases and J lost 7; bases outside the gene matches: 9. The CDR3 has 16 residues. Germline CDR1 and CDR2: SGHRS and YFSETQ.

The V and J genes are TRBV5-1 and TRBJ1-2; D gene uncertain. From germline, CDR1 is SGHRS and CDR2 YFSETQ. The germline V and J ends were trimmed by 4 bases and 4 bases, with 20 bases remaining between them. The CDR3 length is 16 residues. Here the CDR3 reads CASSPQRDAQFYGYTF. The CDR3 coding sequence is TGCGCCAGCAGCCCTCAAAGGGATGCGCAGTTCTATGGCTACACCTTC.

The V call is TRBV6-5, the J call TRBJ1-1, with D possibly being TRBD1 (5 bases). The CDR3 extends over 14 amino acids. V lost 5 bases and J lost 0, with 10 bases in between. Germline CDR1 reads MNHEY; CDR2 reads SVGAGI. The CDR3 sequence: CASSRQFMNTEAFF. CDR3 in DNA: TGTGCCAGCAGTAGACAGTTTATGAACACTGAAGCTTTCTTT.

V is TRBV5-4 and J is TRBJ2-6, with D unclear. V was cut by 7 bases and J by 1 base, with 6 bases left in between. The CDR3 covers 13 residues. Per germline, CDR1 SGHNT and CDR2 YYREEE (reference sequence). CDR3 in amino acids: CASWDSGANVLTF. The CDR3 DNA reads TGTGCCAGCTGGGATTCTGGGGCCAACGTCCTGACTTTC.

The chain couples TRBV19 to TRBJ2-2; D gene ambiguous. The germline V and J ends were trimmed by 7 bases and 1 base, with 10 bases remaining between them. The CDR3 loop spans 14 amino acids. The V gene's germline CDR1 is LNHDA and CDR2 SQIVND (reference sequence). CDR3 coding DNA: TGTGCCAGTACAGCCAGGCGGAACACCGGGGAGCTGTTTTTT. Its protein product is CASTARRNTGELFF.

The chain is built from TRBV28 and TRBJ2-7, with D maybe TRBD2 (5 bases). The CDR3 has 13 residues. V was clipped by 5 bases and J by 6 bases, with 14 bases between them. CDR1 is MDHEN, CDR2 SYDVKM, per germline. The CDR3 nucleotides are TGTGCCAGCAGTATCCCTTCTCGGGGCGAGCAGTACGTC. It is translated as CASSIPSRGEQYV.